This TCR beta chain was recovered during a study of T-cell memory formation after mild COVID-19. The CDR3 sequence is 17 residues long. CDR1 and CDR2 from the germline V gene are MNHNS and SASEGT. The V end lost 2 bases, the J end lost 3 bases, and 20 bases lay between the germline ends. 5'RACE primed at constant segments yielded TCR alpha and TCR beta cDNA libraries bearing sample barcodes and UMIs. A single record per CDR3 protein comes from TCRdb applying MiXCR to the 5' RACE reads. The data show 450,000 or so distinct CDR3 sequences, 20% to 25% seen once. Comment on this clonotype: The antigen is undetermined.

Overall study results and limits: CM and EM subsets held most contracting CD4+ clones; EMRA held CD8+ ones. From day 15 to 85, contracting clones were balanced between CD4 and CD8, whereas later expanders leaned toward CD4+.

The chain couples TRBV6-1 to TRBJ2-7; maybe TRBD2 (5 bases). What was sequenced was PBMCs or a T cell subset sorted from them (not recorded which). The source is an adult woman who had mild COVID-19 (a few samples of this study predate the infection). Cell type and time point are not known. The CDR3 region is CASSEWGEGMGFYEQYF. The DNA for the CDR3 is TGTGCCAGCAGTGAATGGGGAGAGGGAATGGGGTTCTACGAGCAGTACTTC.